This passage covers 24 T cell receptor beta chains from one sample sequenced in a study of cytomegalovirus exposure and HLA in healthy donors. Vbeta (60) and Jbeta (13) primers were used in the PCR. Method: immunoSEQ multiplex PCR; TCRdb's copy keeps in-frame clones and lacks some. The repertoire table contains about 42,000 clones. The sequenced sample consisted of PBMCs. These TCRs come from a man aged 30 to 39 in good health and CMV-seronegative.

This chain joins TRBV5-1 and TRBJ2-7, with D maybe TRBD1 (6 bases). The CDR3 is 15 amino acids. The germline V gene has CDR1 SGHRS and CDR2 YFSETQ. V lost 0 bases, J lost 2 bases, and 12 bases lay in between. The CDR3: CASSLAGVLTYEQYF. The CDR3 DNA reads TGCGCCAGCAGCTTGGCAGGGGTCCTAACCTACGAGCAGTACTTC.

CDR3 nucleotides: TGTGCCTGGAGAGGCAGGGTAGGGGAAAGCTCCTACAATGAGCAGTTCTTC. It encodes CAWRGRVGESSYNEQFF. The chain employs TRBV30 and TRBJ2-1; D is perhaps TRBD1 (5 bases). V was shortened by 3 bases and J by 0 bases, with 18 bases between the two germline ends. The length of the CDR3 is 17 residues. Looked up from germline, CDR1 is GTSNPN and CDR2 is SVGIG (reference sequence).

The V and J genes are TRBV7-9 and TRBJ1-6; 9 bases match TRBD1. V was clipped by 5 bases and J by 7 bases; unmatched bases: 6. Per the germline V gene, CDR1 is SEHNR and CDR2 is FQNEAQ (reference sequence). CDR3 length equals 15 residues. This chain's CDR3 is CASSTHRGQNSPLHF. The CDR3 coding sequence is TGTGCCAGCAGCACCCACAGGGGGCAGAATTCACCCCTCCACTTT. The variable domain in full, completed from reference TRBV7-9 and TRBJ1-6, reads DTGVSQNPRHKITKRGQNVTFRCDPISEHNRLYWYRQTLGQGPEFLTYFQNEAQLEKSRLLSDRFSAERPKGSFSTLEIQRTEQGDSAMYLCASSTHRGQNSPLHFGNGTRLTVT.

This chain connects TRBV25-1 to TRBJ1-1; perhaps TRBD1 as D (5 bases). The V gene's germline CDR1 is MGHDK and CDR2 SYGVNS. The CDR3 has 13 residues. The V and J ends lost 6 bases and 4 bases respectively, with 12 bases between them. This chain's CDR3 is CASRGLGGTEAFF. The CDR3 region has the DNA TGTGCCAGCAGAGGCTTGGGGGGCACTGAAGCTTTCTTT.

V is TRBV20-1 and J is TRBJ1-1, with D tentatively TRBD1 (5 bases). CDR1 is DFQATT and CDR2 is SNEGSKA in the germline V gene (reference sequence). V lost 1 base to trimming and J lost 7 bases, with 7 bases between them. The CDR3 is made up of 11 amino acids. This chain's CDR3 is CSARGQFEAFF. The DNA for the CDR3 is TGCAGTGCTAGAGGACAGTTTGAAGCTTTCTTT.

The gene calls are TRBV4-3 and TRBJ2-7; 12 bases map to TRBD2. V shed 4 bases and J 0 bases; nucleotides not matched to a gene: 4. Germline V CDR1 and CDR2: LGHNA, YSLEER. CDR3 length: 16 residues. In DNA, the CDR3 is TGCGCCAGCAGCCCCGGACTAGCGGGAACCTCCTACGAGCAGTACTTC. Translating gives CASSPGLAGTSYEQYF.

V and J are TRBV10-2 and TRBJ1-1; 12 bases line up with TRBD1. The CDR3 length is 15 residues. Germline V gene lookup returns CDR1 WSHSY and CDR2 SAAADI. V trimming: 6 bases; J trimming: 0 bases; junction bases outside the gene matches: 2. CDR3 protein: CASRGQGALNTEAFF. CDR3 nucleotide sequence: TGCGCCAGCAGGGGACAGGGGGCGTTGAACACTGAAGCTTTCTTT.

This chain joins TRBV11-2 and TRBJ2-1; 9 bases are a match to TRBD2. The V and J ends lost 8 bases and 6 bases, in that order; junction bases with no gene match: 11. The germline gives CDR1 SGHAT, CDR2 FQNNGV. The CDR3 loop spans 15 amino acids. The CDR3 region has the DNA TGTGCCAGCGCGGGAGGGAATAACCCCCGCAATGAGCAGTTCTTC. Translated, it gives CASAGGNNPRNEQFF.

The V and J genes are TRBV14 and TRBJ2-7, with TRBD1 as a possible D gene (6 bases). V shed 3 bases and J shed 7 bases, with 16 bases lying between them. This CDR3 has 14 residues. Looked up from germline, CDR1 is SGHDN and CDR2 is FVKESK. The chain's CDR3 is CASSQNRDAGEQYF. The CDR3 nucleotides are TGTGCCAGCAGCCAGAACAGGGATGCTGGGGAGCAGTACTTC.

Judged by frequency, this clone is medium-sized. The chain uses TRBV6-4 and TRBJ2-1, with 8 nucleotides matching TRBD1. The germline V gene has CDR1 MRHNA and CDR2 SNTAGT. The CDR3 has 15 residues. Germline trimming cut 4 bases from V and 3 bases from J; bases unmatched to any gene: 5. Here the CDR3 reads CASSAATGDYNEQFF. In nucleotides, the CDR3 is TGTGCCAGCAGTGCGGCGACAGGGGACTACAATGAGCAGTTCTTC.

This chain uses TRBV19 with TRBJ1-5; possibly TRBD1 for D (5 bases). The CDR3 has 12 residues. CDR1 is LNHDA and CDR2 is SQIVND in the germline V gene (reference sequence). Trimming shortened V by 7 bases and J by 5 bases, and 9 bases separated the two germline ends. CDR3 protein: CASMGLDQPQHF. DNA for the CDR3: TGTGCCAGTATGGGGCTCGATCAGCCCCAGCATTTT.

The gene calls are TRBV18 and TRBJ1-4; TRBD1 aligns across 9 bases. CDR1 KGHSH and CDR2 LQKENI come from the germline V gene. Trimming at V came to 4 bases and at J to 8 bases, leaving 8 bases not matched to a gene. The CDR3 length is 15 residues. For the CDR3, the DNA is TGTGCCAGCTCACTACCGGGACAGGGTGGAGAAAAACTGTTTTTT. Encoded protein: CASSLPGQGGEKLFF.

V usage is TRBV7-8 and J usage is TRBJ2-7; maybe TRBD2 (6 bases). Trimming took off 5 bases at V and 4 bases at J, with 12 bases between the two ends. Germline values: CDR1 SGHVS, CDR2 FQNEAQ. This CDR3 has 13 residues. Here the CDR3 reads CASSNGRTYEQYF. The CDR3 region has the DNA TGTGCCAGCAGCAACGGGAGAACTTACGAGCAGTACTTC.

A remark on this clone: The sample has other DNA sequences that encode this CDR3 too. The CDR3 spells CASSYSRGGSYEQYF. The CDR3 bases are TGTGCCAGCAGTTACTCCCGGGGGGGTTCCTACGAGCAGTACTTC. The chain employs TRBV6-5 and TRBJ2-7; 8 bases match TRBD2. The CDR3 spans 15 residues. Germline trimming cut 0 bases from V and 1 base from J; bases unmatched to any gene: 2. The germline gives CDR1 MNHEY, CDR2 SVGAGI.

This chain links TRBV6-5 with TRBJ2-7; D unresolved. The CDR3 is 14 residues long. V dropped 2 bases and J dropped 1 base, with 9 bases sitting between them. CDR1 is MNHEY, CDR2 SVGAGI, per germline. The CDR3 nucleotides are TGTGCCAGCAGTTACGGTCCAGATTCCTACGAGCAGTACTTC. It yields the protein CASSYGPDSYEQYF.

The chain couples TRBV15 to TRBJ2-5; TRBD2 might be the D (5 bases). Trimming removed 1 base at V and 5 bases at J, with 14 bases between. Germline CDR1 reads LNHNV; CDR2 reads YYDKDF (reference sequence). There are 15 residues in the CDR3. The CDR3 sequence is CATSRVNEGRETQYF. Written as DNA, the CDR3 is TGTGCCACCAGCAGAGTGAACGAGGGCCGGGAGACCCAGTACTTC.

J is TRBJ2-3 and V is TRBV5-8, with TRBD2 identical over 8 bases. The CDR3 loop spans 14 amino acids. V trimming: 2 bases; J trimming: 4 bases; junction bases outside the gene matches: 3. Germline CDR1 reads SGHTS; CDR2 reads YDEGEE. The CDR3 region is CASSLAGVADTQYF. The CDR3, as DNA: TGTGCCAGCAGCTTAGCGGGAGTCGCAGATACGCAGTATTTT.

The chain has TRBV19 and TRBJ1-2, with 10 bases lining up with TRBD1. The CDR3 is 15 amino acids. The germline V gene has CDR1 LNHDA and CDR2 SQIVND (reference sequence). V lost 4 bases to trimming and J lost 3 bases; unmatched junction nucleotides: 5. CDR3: CASSTGTGEDYGYTF. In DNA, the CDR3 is TGTGCCAGTAGTACCGGGACAGGGGAAGACTATGGCTACACCTTC.

The CDR3 sequence: CASSLGDTSYEQYF. CDR3 DNA: TGCGCCAGCAGCCTAGGGGACACGTCCTACGAGCAGTACTTC. The chain uses TRBV5-1 and TRBJ2-7, with TRBD1 as a possible D gene (6 bases). The CDR3 is 14 amino acids. CDR1 SGHRS and CDR2 YFSETQ come from the germline V gene. The germline V and J ends were trimmed by 4 bases and 1 base, with 12 bases remaining between them.

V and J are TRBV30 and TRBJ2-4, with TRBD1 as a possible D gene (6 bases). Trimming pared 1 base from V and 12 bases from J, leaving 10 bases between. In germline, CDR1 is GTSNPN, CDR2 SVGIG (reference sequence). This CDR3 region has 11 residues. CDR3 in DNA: TGTGCCTGGAGTGGGGGGCTCACTCAGTACTTC. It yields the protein CAWSGGLTQYF. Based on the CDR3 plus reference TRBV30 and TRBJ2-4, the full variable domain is SQTIHQWPATLVQPVGSPLSLECTVEGTSNPNLYWYRQAAGRGLQLLFYSVGIGQISSEVPQNLSASRPQDRQFILSSKKLLLSDSGFYLCAWSGGLTQYFGAGTRLSVL.

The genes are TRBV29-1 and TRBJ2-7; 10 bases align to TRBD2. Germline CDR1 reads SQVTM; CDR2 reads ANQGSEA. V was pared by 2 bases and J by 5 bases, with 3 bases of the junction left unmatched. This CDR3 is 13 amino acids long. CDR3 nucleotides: TGCAGCGTTGAACCTAGCGGGAGACACGAGCAGTACTTC. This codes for CSVEPSGRHEQYF.

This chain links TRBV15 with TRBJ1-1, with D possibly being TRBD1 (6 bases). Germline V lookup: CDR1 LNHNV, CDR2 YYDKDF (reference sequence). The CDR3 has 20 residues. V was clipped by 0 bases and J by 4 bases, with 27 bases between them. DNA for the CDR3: TGTGCCACCAGCAGAGAAGGGGGAAAACAGGGTACCCACTGGAGCACTGAAGCTTTCTTT. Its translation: CATSREGGKQGTHWSTEAFF.

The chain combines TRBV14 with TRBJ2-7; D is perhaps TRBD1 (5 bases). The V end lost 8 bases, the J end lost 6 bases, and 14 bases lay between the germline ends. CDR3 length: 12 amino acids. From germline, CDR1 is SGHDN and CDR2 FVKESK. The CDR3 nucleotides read TGTGCCAGCGGGGCCAGGGAAGGCGAGCAGTACTTC. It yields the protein CASGAREGEQYF.

The CDR3 DNA follows: TGCGCCAGCAGCCGAAATGCGGGTCCTAATGAAAAACTGTTTTTT. It is translated as CASSRNAGPNEKLFF. This chain joins TRBV5-1 and TRBJ1-4; no clear D gene. Trimming pared 4 bases from V and 3 bases from J, leaving 13 bases between. There are 15 residues in the CDR3. Germline V gives CDR1 SGHRS, CDR2 YFSETQ. The full variable domain, with the rest looked up from reference TRBV5-1 and TRBJ1-4, is KAGVTQTPRYLIKTRGQQVTLSCSPISGHRSVSWYQQTPGQGLQFLFEYFSETQRNKGNFPGRFSGRQFSNSRSEMNVSTLELGDSALYLCASSRNAGPNEKLFFGSGTQLSVL.